Given below is one TCR beta chain in context. This sample is part of a study of shared clonotypes between healthy human individuals. Background on the study: In total, the donors were a couple of women and a few men aged 18 to 49.

Sequencing was performed with immunoSEQ multiplex PCR; in TCRdb, only in-frame clones are kept and a portion is missing. The sample lists a few hundred thousand clones, around 78% occurring once. V dropped 2 bases and J dropped 4 bases, with 11 bases sitting between them. The CDR3 sequence is 15 residues long. Germline V gene sequence: CDR1 MDHEN, CDR2 SYDVKM. The sequenced sample consisted of PBMCs. V is TRBV28 and J is TRBJ2-2; D perhaps matches TRBD1 (6 bases). This TCR was recovered from a woman in her 40s in good health. Some clones in this sample may be carry-over from other donors' samples. CDR3 DNA sequence: TGTGCCAGCAGTTTAACGGGACACCGCACCGGGGAGCTGTTTTTT. This codes for CASSLTGHRTGELFF.